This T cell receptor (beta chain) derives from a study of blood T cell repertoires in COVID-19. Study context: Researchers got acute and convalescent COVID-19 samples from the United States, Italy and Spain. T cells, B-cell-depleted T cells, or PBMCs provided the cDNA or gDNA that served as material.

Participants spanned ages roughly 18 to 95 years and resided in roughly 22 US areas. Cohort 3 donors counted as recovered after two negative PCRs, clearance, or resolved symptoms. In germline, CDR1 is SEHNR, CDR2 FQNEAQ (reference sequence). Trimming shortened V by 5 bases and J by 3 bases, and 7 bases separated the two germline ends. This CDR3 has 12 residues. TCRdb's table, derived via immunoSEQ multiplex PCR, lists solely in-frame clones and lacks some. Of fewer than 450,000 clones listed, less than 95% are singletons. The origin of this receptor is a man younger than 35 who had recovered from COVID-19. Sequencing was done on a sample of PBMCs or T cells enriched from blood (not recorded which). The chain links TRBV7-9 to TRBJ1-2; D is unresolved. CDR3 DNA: TGTGCCAGCAGCCCCGGGGACTATGGCTACACCTTC. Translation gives CASSPGDYGYTF.